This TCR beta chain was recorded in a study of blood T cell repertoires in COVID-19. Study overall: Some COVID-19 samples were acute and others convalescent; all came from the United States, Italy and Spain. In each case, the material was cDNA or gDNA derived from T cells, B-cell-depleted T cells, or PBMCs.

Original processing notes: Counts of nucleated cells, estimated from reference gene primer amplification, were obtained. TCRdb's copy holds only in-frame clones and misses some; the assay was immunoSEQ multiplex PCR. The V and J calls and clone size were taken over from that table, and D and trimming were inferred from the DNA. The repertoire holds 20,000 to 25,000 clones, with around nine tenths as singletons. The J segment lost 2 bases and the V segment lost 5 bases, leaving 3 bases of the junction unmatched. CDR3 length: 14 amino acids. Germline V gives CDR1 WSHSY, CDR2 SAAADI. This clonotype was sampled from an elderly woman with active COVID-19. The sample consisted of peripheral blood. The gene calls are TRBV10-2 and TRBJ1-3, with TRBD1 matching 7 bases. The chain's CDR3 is CASSQGTAGNTIYF. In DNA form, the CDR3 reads TGCGCCAGCAGTCAAGGGACAGCTGGAAACACCATATATTTT.